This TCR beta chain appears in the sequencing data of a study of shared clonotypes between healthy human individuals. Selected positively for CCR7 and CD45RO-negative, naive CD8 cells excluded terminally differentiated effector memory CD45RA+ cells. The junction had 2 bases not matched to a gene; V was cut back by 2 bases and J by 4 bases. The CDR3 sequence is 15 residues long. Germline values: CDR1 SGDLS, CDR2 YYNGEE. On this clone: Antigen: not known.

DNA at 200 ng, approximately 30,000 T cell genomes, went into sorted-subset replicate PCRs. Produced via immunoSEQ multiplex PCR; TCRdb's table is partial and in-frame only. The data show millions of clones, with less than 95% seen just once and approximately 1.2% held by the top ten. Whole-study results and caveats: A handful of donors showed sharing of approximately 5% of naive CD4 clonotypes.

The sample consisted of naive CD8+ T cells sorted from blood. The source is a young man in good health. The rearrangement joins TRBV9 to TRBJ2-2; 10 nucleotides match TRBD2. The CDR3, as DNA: TGTGCCAGCAGCGTTGGGACTAGCGCCACCGGGGAGCTGTTTTTT. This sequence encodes CASSVGTSATGELFF.